What follows are 10 T cell receptor beta chains derived from one specimen sequenced in a study of T-cell reconstitution after alpha-beta-depleted transplantation in children. Researchers prepared the TCRbeta library using unique molecular identifiers, the study reports. TCRdb analysed the PCR reads with MiXCR anew, one entry per CDR3 protein. The sample includes about 610,000 distinct CDR3 sequences, roughly a tenth of them seen just once. This specimen consisted of PBMCs from the stem cell graft donor, obtained from the stem cell graft. The source of these receptors is a human donor who donated a stem cell graft to a child with acute myeloid leukemia.

This clonotype was seen many times. The rearrangement uses TRBV4-2 and TRBJ1-5; D uncertain. Trimming shortened V by 0 bases and J by 1 base, and 13 bases separated the two germline ends. Germline V gene sequence: CDR1 LGHNA, CDR2 YNFKEQ. The CDR3 totals 17 residues. The CDR3, as DNA: TGTGCCAGCAGCCAAGATTTGTCGGGATCGAGCAATCAGCCCCAGCATTTT. This codes for CASSQDLSGSSNQPQHF.

The V and J genes are TRBV6-2 or TRBV6-3 and TRBJ2-1; D not resolved. Trimming left V 6 bases short and J 5 bases short, with 11 bases between. The germline V gene encodes CDR1 MNHEY and CDR2 SVGEGT. The CDR3 covers 13 residues. CDR3 loop: CASRYTRNNEQFF. In DNA, the CDR3 is TGTGCCAGCAGGTACACCAGGAACAATGAGCAGTTCTTC.

The J gene is TRBJ2-7, the V gene TRBV20-1; 7 bases are a match to TRBD1. Per germline, CDR1 DFQATT and CDR2 SNEGSKA (reference sequence). This CDR3 region has 12 residues. V lost 6 bases, J lost 4 bases, and 6 bases stayed unmatched. This CDR3 reads CSAPDREYEQYF. CDR3 in DNA: TGCAGTGCCCCTGACAGGGAATACGAGCAGTACTTC.

This clonotype was detected ten times or more. The V and J genes are TRBV12-3 or TRBV12-4 and TRBJ2-7; D remains unclear. The CDR3 extends over 13 amino acids. V lost 6 bases, J lost 0 bases, and 9 bases lay in between. Written as DNA, the CDR3 is TGTGCCAGCAGCCCTCCGAGCTCCTACGAGCAGTACTTC. Translating it yields CASSPPSSYEQYF.

This clonotype was counted at least ten times. The chain links TRBV20-1 to TRBJ2-3, with 8 nucleotides matching TRBD2. Germline loops: CDR1 DFQATT, CDR2 SNEGSKA (reference sequence). This CDR3 is 15 amino acids long. The V and J ends lost 2 bases and 1 base, in that order; junction bases with no gene match: 5. The CDR3 sequence: CSARNGRAGTDTQYF. Here the CDR3 DNA reads TGCAGTGCTAGAAACGGGAGGGCCGGCACAGATACGCAGTATTTT.

The rearrangement uses TRBV30 and TRBJ1-1; 8 bases line up with TRBD1. The CDR3 is 12 amino acids. Germline values: CDR1 GTSNPN, CDR2 SVGIG (reference sequence). Trimming cost V 3 bases and J 9 bases; bases outside gene matches: 6. The CDR3 DNA reads TGTGCCTGGAGGATAAACAGGGGGAAAGCTTTCTTT. Amino acids: CAWRINRGKAFF.

In its sample, this clonotype was seen many times. This chain joins TRBV9 and TRBJ2-2; 12 bases agree with TRBD2. CDR1 and CDR2 (germline): SGDLS, YYNGEE. The CDR3 contains 16 residues. V shed 4 bases and J 7 bases; nucleotides not matched to a gene: 8. As DNA, the CDR3 is TGTGCCAGCAGCCCTCTAGCGGGAGGGCAAATCGGGGAGCTGTTTTTT. Translation: CASSPLAGGQIGELFF.

This clonotype was picked up many times. The J gene is TRBJ2-1, the V gene TRBV7-3, with D uncertain. Germline V gives CDR1 SGHTA, CDR2 FQGTGA. The CDR3 has 14 residues. Trimming stripped 5 bases from V and 0 bases from J, with 8 bases between. The chain's CDR3 is CASSPADSYNEQFF. The CDR3, as DNA: TGTGCCAGCAGCCCCGCTGACTCCTACAATGAGCAGTTCTTC.

This sequence joins TRBV19 and TRBJ2-5; 8 positions match TRBD2. CDR3 length equals 15 residues. J was trimmed by 3 bases and V by 5 bases; bases with no gene match: 8. The germline gives CDR1 LNHDA, CDR2 SQIVND (reference sequence). The CDR3 coding sequence is TGTGCCAGTAGTTCCGGCGGGAGGAGAGAAGAGACCCAGTACTTC. This encodes CASSSGGRREETQYF. Complete variable domain (other parts from reference TRBV19 and TRBJ2-5): DGGITQSPKYLFRKEGQNVTLSCEQNLNHDAMYWYRQDPGQGLRLIYYSQIVNDFQKGDIAEGYSVSREKKESFPLTVTSAQKNPTAFYLCASSSGGRREETQYFGPGTRLLVL.

The V and J genes are TRBV5-1 and TRBJ2-4; no firm D call. The ends were cut back, 0 bases at V and 0 bases at J, with 7 bases in the middle. CDR1 is SGHRS, CDR2 YFSETQ, per germline. The CDR3 has 15 amino acids. The chain's CDR3 is CASSLVLGAKNIQYF. CDR3 nucleotide sequence: TGCGCCAGCAGCTTGGTTTTGGGAGCCAAAAACATTCAGTACTTC. Based on the CDR3 plus reference TRBV5-1 and TRBJ2-4, the full variable domain is KAGVTQTPRYLIKTRGQQVTLSCSPISGHRSVSWYQQTPGQGLQFLFEYFSETQRNKGNFPGRFSGRQFSNSRSEMNVSTLELGDSALYLCASSLVLGAKNIQYFGAGTRLSVL.